The 18 T cell receptor beta chains below all came from one sample that was sequenced in a study of T cells after yellow fever vaccination. TCRdb re-called the 5' RACE reads with MiXCR, one entry per CDR3 protein. The sample carries about 110,000 distinct CDR3 sequences, 7% to 8.5% recorded once. The starting material was CD8+ T cells sorted from PBMCs, obtained 45 days after the yellow fever booster vaccination. These receptors were collected from a man in his thirties or forties who received the YFV17D yellow fever vaccine.

The CDR3 sequence: CASSRGQGAPQETQYF. The CDR3 region has the DNA TGTGCCAGCAGTCGTGGACAGGGGGCCCCCCAAGAGACCCAGTACTTC. The chain combines TRBV6-5 with TRBJ2-5, with 11 nucleotides matching TRBD1. The J segment lost 1 base and the V segment lost 5 bases, leaving 6 bases of the junction unmatched. This CDR3 comprises 16 residues. From germline, CDR1 is MNHEY and CDR2 SVGAGI.

This clonotype has just a few counts. The V call is TRBV25-1, the J call TRBJ2-7; D remains ambiguous. This CDR3 region has 14 residues. CDR1 and CDR2 from the germline V gene are MGHDK and SYGVNS. V was cut by 3 bases and J by 3 bases, with 12 bases left in between. CDR3 region: CASSEGSLYYEQYF. CDR3 nucleotides: TGTGCCAGCAGTGAGGGAAGCCTCTACTACGAGCAGTACTTC.

The sample holds many counts of this clonotype. The V gene is TRBV12-3 or TRBV12-4, the J gene TRBJ2-1, with TRBD2 identical over 7 bases. Germline trimming cut 2 bases from V and 15 bases from J; bases unmatched to any gene: 10. This CDR3 has 13 amino acids. CDR3 DNA sequence: TGTGCCAGCAGTTTACCTGCTGGCGGGAGTATGTTCTTC. This sequence encodes CASSLPAGGSMFF.

J is TRBJ2-6 and V is TRBV29-1; D gene unclear. Germline V gene data show CDR1 as SQVTM and CDR2 as ANQGSEA. This CDR3 spans 15 amino acids. Trimming shortened V by 6 bases and J by 0 bases, and 12 bases separated the two germline ends. Here the CDR3 DNA reads TGCAGCGTCGTGGCCGTCCGCTCTGGGGCCAACGTCCTGACTTTC. Translation gives CSVVAVRSGANVLTF.

Details on this clonotype: A much larger clone differs by one base, so this may be a read error. The V gene is TRBV28, the J gene TRBJ2-3, with a possible D match to TRBD2 (5 bases). CDR3 size: 16 residues. The germline gives CDR1 MDHEN, CDR2 SYDVKM. V gave up 7 bases and J gave up 4 bases, with 21 bases separating them. CDR3 protein: CASIGPGVFRADTQYF. The CDR3 DNA reads TGTGCCAGCATCGGCCCCGGGGTTTTTAGGGCAGATACGCAGTATTTT.

This clonotype was seen ten or more times. The CDR3 is CASSFRGMTYEQYF. The CDR3 coding sequence is TGTGCCAGCAGCTTTCGGGGGATGACCTACGAGCAGTACTTC. The chain carries TRBV5-6 and TRBJ2-7; D is possibly TRBD2 (6 bases). CDR1 is SGHDT and CDR2 is YYEEEE in the germline V gene. V was clipped by 2 bases and J by 2 bases, with 11 bases between them. CDR3 size: 14 residues.

This clonotype was observed at least ten times. The V and J genes are TRBV10-3 and TRBJ1-1; D gene ambiguous. CDR1 ENHRY and CDR2 SYGVKD come from the germline V gene. The length of the CDR3 is 13 residues. Trimming took 10 bases from V and 1 from J, leaving 13 bases between them. CDR3 region: CATPEVENTEAFF. The DNA of the CDR3 is TGTGCCACCCCTGAGGTAGAGAACACTGAAGCTTTCTTT.

This clonotype was detected ten times or more. The chain links TRBV15 to TRBJ1-5; D remains unclear. CDR3 length: 13 amino acids. Trimming took 8 bases from V and 5 from J, leaving 13 bases between them. The germline V gene has CDR1 LNHNV and CDR2 YYDKDF (reference sequence). The CDR3 DNA follows: TGTGCCACCTCCGAGGAGAGAGATCAGCCCCAGCATTTT. Residues: CATSEERDQPQHF.

This clonotype has a count of ten or more. The J gene is TRBJ2-7, the V gene TRBV11-2; a possible D gene is TRBD2 (6 bases). V was pared by 3 bases and J by 0 bases, with 9 bases between. The germline V gene encodes CDR1 SGHAT and CDR2 FQNNGV. The CDR3 spans 14 residues. The CDR3 DNA sequence: TGTGCCAGCAGCTTGAGCGGGCGCTCCTACGAGCAGTACTTC. Its translation is CASSLSGRSYEQYF.

This clonotype was counted many times. V usage is TRBV20-1 and J usage is TRBJ1-1; a weak D match, TRBD1 (5 bases). This CDR3 region has 13 residues. Per the germline V gene, CDR1 is DFQATT and CDR2 is SNEGSKA (reference sequence). Trimming took off 3 bases at V and 6 bases at J, with 14 bases between the two ends. For the CDR3, the DNA is TGCAGTGCTAGGCATCGGGGCCCAGCTGAAGCTTTCTTT. It is translated as CSARHRGPAEAFF.

This clonotype was detected many times. The rearrangement uses TRBV20-1 and TRBJ2-1; TRBD2 might be the D (6 bases). Germline V gives CDR1 DFQATT, CDR2 SNEGSKA (reference sequence). V was trimmed by 5 bases and J by 1 base, leaving 12 bases between them. The CDR3 totals 14 residues. The CDR3 sequence is CSAVAVGSYNEQFF. In DNA form, the CDR3 reads TGCAGTGCTGTAGCGGTGGGGTCCTACAATGAGCAGTTCTTC.

This clonotype was observed a few times. This chain uses TRBV2 with TRBJ2-7, with 9 bases matching TRBD1. The CDR3 is 14 residues long. Germline CDR1 SNHLY, CDR2 FYNNEI. Trimming removed 10 bases from V and 4 bases from J; junction bases left unmatched: 11. The CDR3 sequence: CAILSGQGGYEQYF. DNA for the CDR3: TGTGCCATTTTGTCGGGACAGGGTGGATACGAGCAGTACTTC.

The sample holds a few counts of this clonotype. The CDR3 reads CASSDREVSGANVLTF. CDR3 nucleotides: TGTGCCAGCAGCGACAGGGAGGTCTCTGGGGCCAACGTCCTGACTTTC. The chain joins TRBV27 to TRBJ2-6, with D maybe TRBD1 (7 bases). V was pared by 6 bases and J by 0 bases, with 12 bases between. CDR3 length: 16 amino acids. The germline V gene has CDR1 MNHEY and CDR2 SMNVEV (reference sequence).

This clonotype was detected only a few times. The rearrangement uses TRBV15 and TRBJ2-6; D is unresolved. The V and J ends lost 2 bases and 2 bases respectively, with 4 bases between them. The length of the CDR3 is 14 residues. The germline V gene has CDR1 LNHNV and CDR2 YYDKDF (reference sequence). The CDR3 region is CATSRRTGANVLTF. CDR3 coding DNA: TGTGCCACCAGCAGAAGGACTGGGGCCAACGTCCTGACTTTC.

As regards this clonotype: This may come from a read error, since a much larger clone is one base off. The V call is TRBV5-1, the J call TRBJ2-1; TRBD1 aligns across 7 bases. Gene TRBJ2-7 matches the end of the DNA better, so the J call may be wrong. The CDR3 has 16 amino acids. Germline CDR1 reads SGHRS; CDR2 reads YFSETQ. This CDR3 reads CASSYSGQALYNEQYF. CDR3 in DNA: TGCGCCAGCAGCTACTCTGGACAGGCCCTCTACAATGAGCAGTACTTC.

This clonotype was recorded many times. The chain has TRBV15 and TRBJ2-1, with D possibly being TRBD1 (6 bases). The CDR3 extends over 15 amino acids. Germline lookup yields CDR1 LNHNV and CDR2 YYDKDF (reference sequence). Trimming cost V 0 bases and J 7 bases, with 13 bases left between them. CDR3: CATSREAGVENEQFF. The CDR3 DNA follows: TGTGCCACCAGCAGAGAGGCAGGGGTTGAGAATGAGCAGTTCTTC.

This clonotype was recorded many times. The chain is built from TRBV27 and TRBJ2-1; possible D gene TRBD2, 6 bases. Germline V gene sequence: CDR1 MNHEY, CDR2 SMNVEV (reference sequence). V gave up 7 bases and J gave up 0 bases, with 10 bases separating them. The CDR3 contains 14 residues. CDR3 bases: TGTGCCAGCACCGGCGGGGACTCCTACAATGAGCAGTTCTTC. Its translation is CASTGGDSYNEQFF.

This clonotype was picked up many times. The chain carries TRBV6-1 and TRBJ1-2, with a weak D call TRBD1 (6 bases). Trimming took 1 base from V and 3 from J, leaving 12 bases between them. Germline loops: CDR1 MNHNS, CDR2 SASEGT. This CDR3 contains 15 residues. Here the CDR3 reads CASSEEGGGDYGYTF. CDR3 nucleotides: TGTGCCAGCAGTGAAGAGGGAGGGGGAGACTATGGCTACACCTTC.